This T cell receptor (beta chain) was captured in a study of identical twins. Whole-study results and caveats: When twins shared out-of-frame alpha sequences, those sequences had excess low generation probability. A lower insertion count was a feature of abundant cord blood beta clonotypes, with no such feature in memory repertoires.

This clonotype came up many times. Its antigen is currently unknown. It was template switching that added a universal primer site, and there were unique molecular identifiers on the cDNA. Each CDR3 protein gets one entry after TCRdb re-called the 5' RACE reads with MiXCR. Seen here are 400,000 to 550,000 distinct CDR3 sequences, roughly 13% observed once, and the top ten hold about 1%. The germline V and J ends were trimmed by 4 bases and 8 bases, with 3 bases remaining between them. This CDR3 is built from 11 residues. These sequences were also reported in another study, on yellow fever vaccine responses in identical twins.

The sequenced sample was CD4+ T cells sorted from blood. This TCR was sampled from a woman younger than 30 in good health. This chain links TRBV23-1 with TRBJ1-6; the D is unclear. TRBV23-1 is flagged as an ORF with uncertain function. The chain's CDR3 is CASSLDSPLHF. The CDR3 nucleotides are TGCGCCAGCAGTCTTGATTCACCCCTCCACTTT.